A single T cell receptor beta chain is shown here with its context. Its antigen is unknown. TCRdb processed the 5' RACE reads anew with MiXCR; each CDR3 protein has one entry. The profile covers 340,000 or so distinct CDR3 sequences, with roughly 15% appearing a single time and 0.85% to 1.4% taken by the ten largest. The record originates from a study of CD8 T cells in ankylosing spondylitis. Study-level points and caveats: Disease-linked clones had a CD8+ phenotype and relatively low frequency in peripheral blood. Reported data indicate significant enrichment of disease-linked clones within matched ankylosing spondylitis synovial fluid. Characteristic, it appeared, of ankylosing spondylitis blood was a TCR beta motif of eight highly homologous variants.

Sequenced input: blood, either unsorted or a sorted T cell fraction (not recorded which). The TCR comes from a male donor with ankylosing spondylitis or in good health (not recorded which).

Written as DNA, the CDR3 is TGCAGTGCCACAGGGACTTTCGACAATGAGCAGTTCTTC. This codes for CSATGTFDNEQFF. The chain couples TRBV20-1 to TRBJ2-1; the D call may be TRBD1 or TRBD2 (6 bases each). The CDR3 spans 13 residues. Germline V lookup: CDR1 DFQATT, CDR2 SNEGSKA (reference sequence). Trimming took off 6 bases at V and 5 bases at J, with 14 bases between the two ends.